This T cell receptor beta chain was sequenced for a study of blood T cell repertoires in COVID-19. The overall study: Sample material is recorded as cDNA or gDNA derived from T cells, B-cell-depleted T cells, or PBMCs.

In the authors' workflow: Nucleated cell number was recorded as an estimate derived from reference gene primer amplification. TCRdb's copy holds only in-frame clones and misses some; the assay was immunoSEQ multiplex PCR. The V and J calls and clone size were taken over from that table, and D and trimming were inferred from the DNA. The sample has approximately 120,000 clones, 75% to 85% seen once. CDR1 LGHDT and CDR2 YNNKEL come from the germline V gene (reference sequence). V shed 1 base and J 4 bases; nucleotides not matched to a gene: 6. The CDR3 covers 15 residues. The source is a woman over 75 with active or convalescent COVID-19. The V gene is TRBV3-1 (or the pseudogene TRBV3-2), the J gene TRBJ2-7, with TRBD2 matching 8 bases. Sequenced material: peripheral blood. As DNA, the CDR3 is TGTGCCAGCAGCCAAGTTACTAGCGGCCCTTACGAGCAGTACTTC. Amino acid sequence: CASSQVTSGPYEQYF.